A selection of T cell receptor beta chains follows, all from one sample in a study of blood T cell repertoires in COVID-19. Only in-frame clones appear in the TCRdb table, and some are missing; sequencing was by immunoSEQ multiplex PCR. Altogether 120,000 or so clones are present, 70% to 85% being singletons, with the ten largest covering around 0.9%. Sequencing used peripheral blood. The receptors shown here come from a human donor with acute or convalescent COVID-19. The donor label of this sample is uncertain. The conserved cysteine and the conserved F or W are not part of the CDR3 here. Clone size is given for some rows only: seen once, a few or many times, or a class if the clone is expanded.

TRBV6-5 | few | ASSYFGQGNSPLH
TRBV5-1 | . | ASSLQGTSGTDTQY
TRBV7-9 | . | ASSQWTVANEKLF
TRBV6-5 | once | ASSPQGGWDGYT
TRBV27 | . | ASSPYSGVRRYGYT
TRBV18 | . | ASSPSTEALGTEAF
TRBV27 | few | ASSLFAEVYNEQF
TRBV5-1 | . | ASSPWTGGTEAF
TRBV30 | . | AWSPHRGGLRVGGYT
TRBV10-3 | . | ASKGQGASGEQY
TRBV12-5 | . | ASGLVPSPTRPQETQY
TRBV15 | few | ATSDAAGGWGYGYT
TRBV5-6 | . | ASSRGPPGQNYEQY
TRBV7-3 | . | ASSLQGSGEQY
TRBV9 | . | ASSARPGQGGLGYGYT
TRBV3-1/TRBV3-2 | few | ASSQDLRGTEAF
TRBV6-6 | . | ASSYSGQMKNEQF
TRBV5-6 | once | ASSLAGALTYPRYEQY
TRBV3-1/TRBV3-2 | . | ASSQVGQNSNQPQH
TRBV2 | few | ASRTDGSSYNSPLH
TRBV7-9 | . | ASSYDISGNTIY
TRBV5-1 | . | ASSLAGGRGDTQY
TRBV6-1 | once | ASSARQSSYNSPLH
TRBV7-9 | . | ASSSLAGVHETQY
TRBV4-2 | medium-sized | ASSLDREVEKLF
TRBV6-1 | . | ASSEAVAGTGRGKY
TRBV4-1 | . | ASSPGLAGGRDIDTQY
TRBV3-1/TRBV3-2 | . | ASSQDGTGGSGELF
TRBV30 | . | AWEPLRNTIY
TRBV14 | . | ASSRELNTEAF
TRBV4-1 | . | ASSQDRGANQPQH
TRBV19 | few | ASRRGSSLDNEQF
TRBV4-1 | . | ASSQDVGSGNTIY
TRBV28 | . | ASSFRRSRGNQPQH
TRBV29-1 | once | SARTGGLTEAF
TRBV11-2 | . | ASSTRTSGDDKNIQY
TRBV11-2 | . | ASSPRTGIEKLF
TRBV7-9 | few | ASSTGLAGGGETQY
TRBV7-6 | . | ASSPQQGYNEKLF
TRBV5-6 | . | ASSPGLSGGSYEQY
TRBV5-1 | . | ASSIDPQAEQY
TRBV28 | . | ASKQGRNTIY
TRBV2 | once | ASSGPGQGAYNEQF
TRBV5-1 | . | ASSLRQDRSTEAF
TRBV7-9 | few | ASSFWTSGGTDTQY
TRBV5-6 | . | ASSLGEIPGWRNTIY
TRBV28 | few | ASSTRQSWNTEAF
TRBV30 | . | AWSPERSGTEAF
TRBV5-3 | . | ARSFPPSNEQF
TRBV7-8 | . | ASSSRGGGGDYEQY
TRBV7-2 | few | ASSLGISGGAMVVTQY
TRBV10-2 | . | ASSETKEGLPTDTQY
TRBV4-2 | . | ASSQPPGQGGEKLF
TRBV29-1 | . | SVEPPSGLANYGYT
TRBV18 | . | ASSPGTDGYT
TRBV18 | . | ASSPDGGEKLF
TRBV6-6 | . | ASNLGQRGKLF
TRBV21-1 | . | ASSPRTVLAGAFLTDTQY
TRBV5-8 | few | ASTAWDRDTDTQY